These T cell receptor beta chains were read from a single sample in a study of OX40 agonist ivuxolimab in advanced cancers. The assay was immunoSEQ multiplex PCR, and TCRdb's table has in-frame clones only and misses some. The sample includes approximately 61,000 clones, about 85% seen only once; the top ten take about 0.38%. The material sequenced was CD4+ or CD8+ T cells sorted from blood, taken in a trial of the OX40 agonist ivuxolimab. These TCRs come from an adult with an advanced solid tumor such as melanoma, head and neck, liver or kidney cancer. CDR3s include the opening cysteine and the closing phenylalanine or tryptophan. The D gene is left open where the match is weak. Only some rows state a clone size, as once, few, many or a class for expanded clones.

>NA|TRBV10-2|NA|TRBJ2-3
CASQFTGKDTQYF
TGCGCCAGTCAATTCACAGGGAAAGATACGCAGTATTTT
>NA|TRBV30|NA|TRBJ1-1
CAWSVGMHTEAFF
TGTGCCTGGAGTGTCGGGATGCACACTGAAGCTTTCTTT
>NA|TRBV25-1|NA|TRBJ1-5
CASSEPGPNQPQHF
TGTGCCAGCAGTGAACCTGGGCCCAATCAGCCCCAGCATTTT
>TRBD2|TRBV6-5|NA|TRBJ2-1
CASSSGTSGGVEQFF
TGTGCCAGCAGTTCCGGGACTAGCGGGGGGGTTGAGCAGTTCTTC
>TRBD2|TRBV7-6|NA|TRBJ2-5
CASSPGTSPETQYF
TGTGCCAGCAGCCCCGGGACTAGCCCAGAGACCCAGTACTTC
>NA|TRBV19|few|TRBJ1-1
CASSPGTQNTEAFF
TGTGCCAGTAGCCCCGGGACACAGAACACTGAAGCTTTCTTT
>NA|TRBV7-2|NA|TRBJ1-6
CASTRTVGVNSPLHF
TGTGCCAGCACCCGGACAGTCGGTGTGAATTCACCCCTCCACTTT
>NA|TRBV11-2|NA|TRBJ1-2
CASSPPGLSGYTF
TGTGCCAGCAGCCCCCCGGGGCTAAGCGGCTACACCTTC
>TRBD1|TRBV5-1|NA|TRBJ2-1
CASSTPGTGAGNEQFF
TGCGCCAGCAGCACGCCCGGGACAGGGGCAGGCAATGAGCAGTTCTTC
>TRBD1|TRBV5-5|NA|TRBJ1-1
CASSPGGAKSEAFF
TGTGCCAGCAGCCCAGGGGGCGCAAAGTCGGAAGCTTTCTTT
>NA|TRBV6-5|once|TRBJ2-7
CASSYSAGSYEQYF
TGTGCCAGCAGTTACTCGGCGGGCTCCTACGAGCAGTACTTC
>NA|TRBV6-4|NA|TRBJ1-1
CASSKTGWGTEAFF
TGTGCCAGCAGTAAAACAGGGTGGGGAACTGAAGCTTTCTTT
>NA|TRBV5-1|NA|TRBJ2-1
CATRPESSYNEQFF
TGCGCCACCCGGCCGGAGAGCTCCTACAATGAGCAGTTCTTC
>NA|TRBV7-2|once|TRBJ1-5
CASSLVRVQQPQHF
TGTGCCAGCAGCTTAGTCCGGGTTCAGCAGCCCCAGCATTTT
>TRBD1|TRBV7-2|NA|TRBJ2-2
CASSLAGGVFSTGELFF
TGTGCCAGCAGCTTAGCAGGGGGCGTTTTCAGCACCGGGGAGCTGTTTTTT
>NA|TRBV11-2|few|TRBJ1-6
CASSFDNSPLHF
TGTGCCAGCAGCTTCGATAATTCACCCCTCCACTTT
>TRBD1|TRBV6-5|NA|TRBJ1-2
CASSYSTGGNYGYTF
TGTGCCAGCAGTTACTCGACAGGGGGTAACTATGGCTACACCTTC
>TRBD2|TRBV7-2|NA|TRBJ2-1
CASSFGGGAENEQFF
TGTGCCAGCAGCTTTGGCGGGGGGGCCGAAAATGAGCAGTTCTTC